Listed below are T cell receptor beta chains from one sample, sequenced in a study of Graves' ophthalmopathy and Graves' hyperthyroidism. TCRdb used MiXCR to reprocess the multiplex PCR reads, holding one entry per CDR3 protein. The sample has 350,000 to 400,000 distinct CDR3 sequences, less than 20% seen once; the top ten hold 5.5% to 8%. Input material: peripheral blood. The receptors originated from a woman aged 18-29 years with stable Graves' hyperthyroidism. CDR3s include the opening cysteine and the closing phenylalanine or tryptophan. D genes are given only for firm matches. Some rows have no size entry. The others give once, few or many, or a class for an expanded clone.

CDR3nt,CDR3aa,d_gene,abundance,v_gene,j_gene
TGCAGTGCCGCGGTGAACACTGAAGCTTTCTTT,CSAAVNTEAFF,-,few,TRBV20-1,TRBJ1-1
TGTGCCAGCAAAAAAGGGCACTATGGCTACACCTTC,CASKKGHYGYTF,-,many,TRBV6-5,TRBJ1-2
TGCAGCGTTGAAGAGGACACCGGGGAGCTGTTTTTT,CSVEEDTGELFF,-,many,TRBV29-1,TRBJ2-2
TGTGCCAGCAGTACAGGGACCGCAGCTTTCTTT,CASSTGTAAFF,-,few,TRBV19,TRBJ1-1
TGTGCCAGCAGCCCCGAAGCGTGGGAGACCCAGTACTTC,CASSPEAWETQYF,-,many,TRBV7-3,TRBJ2-5
TGTGCCAGCAGCAGGGACAGGGATTCCGGGGAGCTGTTTTTT,CASSRDRDSGELFF,TRBD1,many,TRBV11-2,TRBJ2-2
TGTGCCAGCAGAAAACAGGGTTCCGGCTCCTATAATTCACCCCTCCACTTT,CASRKQGSGSYNSPLHF,-,many,TRBV5-5,TRBJ1-6
TGTGCCAGCAGCCAACTCACAGGGGGCGCTGGGGAGACCCAGTACTTC,CASSQLTGGAGETQYF,TRBD1,-,TRBV7-8,TRBJ2-5
TGCAGCGTCAGACAGTTAGGGAACACTGAAGCTTTCTTT,CSVRQLGNTEAFF,-,many,TRBV29-1,TRBJ1-1
TGTGCCAGCCGAGGGCATATGAACACTGAAGCTTTCTTT,CASRGHMNTEAFF,-,many,TRBV6-1,TRBJ1-1
TGCGCCAGCAGCTTTACTAGCGGGGGGCATTCAGATACGCAGTATTTT,CASSFTSGGHSDTQYF,TRBD2,-,TRBV5-1,TRBJ2-3
TGTGCCAGCAGTTTAGCAGCCGGGACCCCGGGGACCCAGTACTTC,CASSLAAGTPGTQYF,-,many,TRBV12-3/TRBV12-4,TRBJ2-5
TGTGCCATCTTACAGGGGTTGGGCTATGGCTACACCTTC,CAILQGLGYGYTF,TRBD1,-,TRBV28,TRBJ1-2
TGTGCCACCAGTGCCGGGGGGCGCGGGGCTAACTATGGCTACACCTTC,CATSAGGRGANYGYTF,-,many,TRBV24-1,TRBJ1-2
TGCAGCGTTGAGGCCGGGTTCGAGCAGTACTTC,CSVEAGFEQYF,-,many,TRBV29-1,TRBJ2-7
TGTGCCAGCAGTTCCCGGGACAAGTCCTACGAGCAGTACTTC,CASSSRDKSYEQYF,-,many,TRBV2,TRBJ2-7
TGTGCCAGTAGTATAAATTCCGGGACGTTATCTGGGACCCAGTACTTC,CASSINSGTLSGTQYF,-,-,TRBV19,TRBJ2-5
TGTGCCAGCTCCCGCGGACAGGCCAATCAGCCCCAGCATTTT,CASSRGQANQPQHF,TRBD1,-,TRBV18,TRBJ1-5
TGTGCCAGCAGGGAGGCAGAGACCCAGTACTTC,CASREAETQYF,-,many,TRBV12-3/TRBV12-4,TRBJ2-5
TGTGCCAGCGGCGCCCTAGCGGGGACCGGGGAGCTGTTTTTT,CASGALAGTGELFF,TRBD2,many,TRBV6-2/TRBV6-3,TRBJ2-2
TGTGCCACCAGCAGGAGCCCCGGGACTAGCACAGATACGCAGTATTTT,CATSRSPGTSTDTQYF,-,few,TRBV15,TRBJ2-3
TGTGCCAGCAGCTTACGCGGAACTGAAGCTTGCTTT,CASSLRGTEACF,-,-,TRBV7-9,TRBJ1-1
TGTGCCAGCAGCTTAAGGGGGACAGGGCAAAGCGGGGAGCTGTTTTTT,CASSLRGTGQSGELFF,TRBD1,many,TRBV7-3,TRBJ2-2
TGTGCCAGCAGTTACTCTTCGACAGGGAATGGCTACACCTTC,CASSYSSTGNGYTF,TRBD1,many,TRBV6-5,TRBJ1-2
TGTGCCAGCAGCGTAGACGGGGGGCAGGCCTATGGCTACACCTTC,CASSVDGGQAYGYTF,-,-,TRBV9,TRBJ1-2
TGTGCCAGCAGTCCGGGACAGGTCGACCCGAACACTGAAGCTTTCTTT,CASSPGQVDPNTEAFF,TRBD1,many,TRBV12-3/TRBV12-4,TRBJ1-1
TGTGCCATCAGTGAGGGAGGCGTCTATAATTCACCCCTCCACTTT,CAISEGGVYNSPLHF,-,many,TRBV10-3,TRBJ1-6
TGTGCCAGCAGCCCCTCCAACGGGGATGGCTACACCTTC,CASSPSNGDGYTF,-,many,TRBV7-9,TRBJ1-2
TGTGCCAGCAGCCCCCGGGGGCTGGCGAACACTGAAGCTTTCTTT,CASSPRGLANTEAFF,-,-,TRBV6-1,TRBJ1-1
TGTGCCAGCAGCCCCGCGGACAAGCAAGAGACCCAGTACTTC,CASSPADKQETQYF,-,many,TRBV11-2,TRBJ2-5
TGTGCCAGCAGTTCGAGCAGGGGAAGCTACGAGCAGTACTTC,CASSSSRGSYEQYF,-,few,TRBV27,TRBJ2-7
TGTGCCAGCACCCCTCGTGCCAAAGGTGATTCACCCCTCCACTTT,CASTPRAKGDSPLHF,-,-,TRBV6-1,TRBJ1-6
TGTGCCAGCAGCTTGGGGCGGAGTGGGACCTACGAGCAGTACTTC,CASSLGRSGTYEQYF,-,few,TRBV5-5,TRBJ2-7
TGTGCCAGCAGTTACTCGAACAGGGGTGGATACTATGGCTACACCTTC,CASSYSNRGGYYGYTF,TRBD1,many,TRBV6-2/TRBV6-3,TRBJ1-2
TGCAGCGTTGAACCACGCGGAGAGACCCAGTACTTC,CSVEPRGETQYF,-,many,TRBV29-1,TRBJ2-5
TGTGCCAGCAGCTATAGGCGGACAGGGGACAATCAGCCCCAGCATTTT,CASSYRRTGDNQPQHF,TRBD1,many,TRBV7-8,TRBJ1-5
TGTGCCAGCAGTGTCGTACAAGAGACCCAGTACTTC,CASSVVQETQYF,-,-,TRBV6-1,TRBJ2-5
TGTGCCAGCAGCTTGGCTAGCGGGGAAGAGACCCAGTACTTC,CASSLASGEETQYF,TRBD2,many,TRBV7-2,TRBJ2-5
TGTGCCAGCAGCGCTCATTGGGAGGGCACTGAAGCTTTCTTT,CASSAHWEGTEAFF,-,-,TRBV12-3/TRBV12-4,TRBJ1-1
TGTGCCAGCAGTTACACGCCGGACAGGCGGAAGACCCAGTACTTC,CASSYTPDRRKTQYF,TRBD1,many,TRBV6-2/TRBV6-3,TRBJ2-5
TGTGCCACCAGTGTGGGCGGATCGAACACCGGGGAGCTGTTTTTT,CATSVGGSNTGELFF,-,many,TRBV24-1,TRBJ2-2
TGCGCCAGCAGCCAAGGCCCTGGACAGGGCTACGGAAACACCATATATTTT,CASSQGPGQGYGNTIYF,TRBD1,few,TRBV4-1,TRBJ1-3
TGTGCCAGTAGTAAGCCGAGCGGCACTGAAGCTTTCTTT,CASSKPSGTEAFF,-,-,TRBV19,TRBJ1-1
TGTGCCAGCAGCTTAGAACACATGAACACTGAAGCTTTCTTT,CASSLEHMNTEAFF,-,many,TRBV13,TRBJ1-1
TGCAGTGCTAGCGGGGGGGCCCTGGGTCAAGAGACCCAGTACTTC,CSASGGALGQETQYF,TRBD2,few,TRBV20-1,TRBJ2-5
TGTGCCAGCAGAAACACCGGGGGGGGGTCGGACACTGAAGCTTTCTTT,CASRNTGGGSDTEAFF,-,many,TRBV6-1,TRBJ1-1